This T cell receptor (beta chain) was sequenced for a study of shared clonotypes between healthy human individuals. Study information: Three plates were used per donor for CD4 naive, three for CD4 memory, two for CD8 naive and one for CD8 memory.

The CDR3 is 17 amino acids. Between the trimmed V and J ends, which lost 3 bases and 1 base, there was a span of 19 bases. Looked up from germline, CDR1 is MDHEN and CDR2 is SYDVKM. Profiling relied on immunoSEQ multiplex PCR, and the TCRdb table lists in-frame clones only, not all of them. The table shows some 1.5 million clones, with approximately 98% occurring only once. V usage is TRBV28 and J usage is TRBJ2-7; possible D gene TRBD2, 6 bases. This TCR was recovered from a man younger than 45 in good health. Sequencing used naive CD4+ T cells sorted from blood. The subset here: CD45RA+ positively selected. CDR3 nucleotide sequence: TGTGCCAGCAGTTTCCCGACTAGGGGCCCTTTTTCCTACGAGCAGTACTTC. Protein: CASSFPTRGPFSYEQYF.